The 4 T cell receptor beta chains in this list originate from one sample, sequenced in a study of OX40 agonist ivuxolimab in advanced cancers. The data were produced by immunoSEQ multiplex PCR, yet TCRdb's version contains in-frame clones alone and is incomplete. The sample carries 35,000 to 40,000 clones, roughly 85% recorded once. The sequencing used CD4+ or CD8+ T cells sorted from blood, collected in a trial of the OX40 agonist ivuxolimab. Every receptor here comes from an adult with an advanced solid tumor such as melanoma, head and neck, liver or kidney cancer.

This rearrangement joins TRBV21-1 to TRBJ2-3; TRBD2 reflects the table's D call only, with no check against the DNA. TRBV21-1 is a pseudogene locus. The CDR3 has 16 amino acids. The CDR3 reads CASGPGLAVTPDTQYF. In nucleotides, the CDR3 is TGTGCCAGCGGCCCCGGACTAGCGGTGACCCCAGATACGCAGTATTTT.

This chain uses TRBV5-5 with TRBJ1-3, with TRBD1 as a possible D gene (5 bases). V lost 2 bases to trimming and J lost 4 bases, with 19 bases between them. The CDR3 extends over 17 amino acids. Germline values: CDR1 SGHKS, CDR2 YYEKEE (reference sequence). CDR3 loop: CASSFRLPGGGGNTIYF. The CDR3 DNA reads TGTGCCAGCAGCTTCCGTCTCCCTGGCGGGGGAGGAAACACCATATATTTT.

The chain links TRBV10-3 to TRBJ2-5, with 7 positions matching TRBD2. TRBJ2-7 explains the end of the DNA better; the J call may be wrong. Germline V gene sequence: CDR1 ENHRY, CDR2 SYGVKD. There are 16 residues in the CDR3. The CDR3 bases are TGTGCCATCAGTCGTTACCGGGGGGACTCTACCTACGAGCAGTACTTC. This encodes CAISRYRGDSTYEQYF.

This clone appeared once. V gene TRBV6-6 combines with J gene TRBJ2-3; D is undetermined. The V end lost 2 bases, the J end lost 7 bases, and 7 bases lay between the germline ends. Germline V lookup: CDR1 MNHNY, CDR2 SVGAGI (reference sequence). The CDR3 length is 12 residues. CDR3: CASSYRENTQYF. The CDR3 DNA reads TGTGCCAGCAGTTACCGAGAAAATACGCAGTATTTT.